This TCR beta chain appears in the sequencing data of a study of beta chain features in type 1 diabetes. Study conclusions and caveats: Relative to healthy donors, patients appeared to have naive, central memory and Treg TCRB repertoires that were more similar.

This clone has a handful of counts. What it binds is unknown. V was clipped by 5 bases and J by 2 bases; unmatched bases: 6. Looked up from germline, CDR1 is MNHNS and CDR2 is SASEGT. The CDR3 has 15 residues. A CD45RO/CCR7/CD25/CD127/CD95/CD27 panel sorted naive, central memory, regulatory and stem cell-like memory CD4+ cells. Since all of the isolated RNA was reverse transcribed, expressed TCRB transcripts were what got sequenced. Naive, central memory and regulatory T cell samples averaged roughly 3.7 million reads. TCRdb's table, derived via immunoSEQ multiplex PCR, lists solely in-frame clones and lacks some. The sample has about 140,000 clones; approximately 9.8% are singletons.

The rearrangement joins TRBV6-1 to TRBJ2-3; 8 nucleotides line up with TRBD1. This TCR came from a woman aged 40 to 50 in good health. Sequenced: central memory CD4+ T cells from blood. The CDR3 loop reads CASSRGQEITDTQYF. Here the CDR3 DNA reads TGTGCCAGCAGTAGGGGACAGGAGATCACAGATACGCAGTATTTT.